The 21 T cell receptor beta chains below all came from one sample that was sequenced in a study of blood T cells in healthy people across ages. Primed by a sample-barcoded 5' primer and a J-beta primer mix, a second PCR proceeded for 7 to 11 cycles. TCRdb recomputed calls from the 5' RACE reads with MiXCR, one row per CDR3 protein. The repertoire consists of around 870,000 distinct CDR3 sequences, with about 28% occurring once and the leading ten covering 17%. The sample consisted of blood. The receptors were gathered from a woman older than 75 in good health.

To note about this clonotype: With a much larger clone just one base away, this may be a read error. This chain connects TRBV15 to TRBJ2-1, with 9 nucleotides matching TRBD2. V lost 0 bases, J lost 4 bases, and 4 bases stayed unmatched. Germline V gene data show CDR1 as LNHNV and CDR2 as YYDKDF (reference sequence). CDR3 length equals 16 residues. CDR3 in amino acids: CATSREAGGRYNEQFF. DNA for the CDR3: TGTGCCACCAGCAGAGAGGCGGGGGGGCGATACAATGAGCAGTTCTTC.

Turning to this clonotype: A clone one base away is much larger, so this may be a read error. The gene calls are TRBV11-2 and TRBJ2-7; D remains ambiguous. V lost 6 bases, J lost 7 bases, and 19 bases lay in between. Per the germline V gene, CDR1 is SGHAT and CDR2 is FQNNGV. The CDR3 spans 14 residues. The CDR3 loop is CASSPLEVAHEQYF. The CDR3 DNA follows: TGTGCCAGCAGTCCCCTAGAAGTTGCTCATGAGCAGTACTTC.

In its sample, this clonotype was seen many times. This rearrangement joins TRBV4-3 to TRBJ1-5; D uncertain. The germline gives CDR1 LGHNA, CDR2 YSLEER. Trimming took off 4 bases at V and 12 bases at J, with 16 bases between the two ends. The CDR3 contains 13 residues. The CDR3 DNA reads as TGCGCCAGCAGCCCAAGTTTGGGGATGCGCCAGCATTTT. It codes for CASSPSLGMRQHF.

Only a few counts were recorded for this clonotype. The chain recombines TRBV5-4 with TRBJ2-1; 10 bases match TRBD2. CDR1 and CDR2 from the germline V gene are SGHNT and YYREEE (reference sequence). The CDR3 extends over 14 amino acids. After removal of 4 bases from V and 7 bases from J, the junction contained 5 bases not matched to a gene. The CDR3 region has the DNA TGTGCCAGCAGCCAGCGGGGGGGCTTGAATGAGCAGTTCTTC. Protein sequence: CASSQRGGLNEQFF.

The J gene is TRBJ1-6, the V gene TRBV7-9; possible D gene TRBD1, 5 bases. The CDR3 extends over 15 amino acids. Germline CDR1 and CDR2: SEHNR and FQNEAQ (reference sequence). Trimming cost V 1 base and J 2 bases, with 6 bases left between them. In DNA, the CDR3 is TGTGCCAGCAGCTTAGGGGGACCCTATAATTCACCCCTCCACTTT. Protein product: CASSLGGPYNSPLHF.

V is TRBV27 and J is TRBJ2-1, with D perhaps being TRBD1 or TRBD2 (6 bases each). The CDR3 is 17 amino acids. The germline gives CDR1 MNHEY, CDR2 SMNVEV (reference sequence). Trimming shortened V by 3 bases and J by 10 bases, and 25 bases separated the two germline ends. This CDR3 is CASSFRLGGYIPGEQFF. The CDR3 DNA is TGTGCCAGCAGTTTCCGATTGGGGGGCTATATTCCGGGGGAGCAGTTCTTC.

This clonotype has more than one count but fewer than ten. The chain joins TRBV29-1 to TRBJ1-1; possibly TRBD1 for D (5 bases). This CDR3 spans 13 amino acids. CDR1 and CDR2 from the germline V gene are SQVTM and ANQGSEA. Deletions cut 1 base from V and 4 bases from J, with 10 bases between. The CDR3 sequence is CSVEGQGATEAFF. CDR3 nucleotide sequence: TGCAGCGTTGAAGGGCAGGGAGCCACTGAAGCTTTCTTT.

The chain links TRBV20-1 to TRBJ1-1; 7 bases fit TRBD1. Trimming cost V 6 bases and J 5 bases; bases outside gene matches: 15. The germline V gene encodes CDR1 DFQATT and CDR2 SNEGSKA (reference sequence). CDR3 length: 15 amino acids. The DNA of the CDR3 is TGCAGTGCCCAAACTGACAGGGCCCCAAGGACTGAAGCTTTCTTT. This codes for CSAQTDRAPRTEAFF.

The genes are TRBV7-2 and TRBJ2-4; no reliable D call. With the DNA end fitting TRBJ2-7 better, the J assignment may be wrong. This CDR3 region has 12 residues. Germline V gene sequence: CDR1 SGHTA, CDR2 FQGNSA. The CDR3 is CASKAETYEQYF. The CDR3, as DNA: TGTGCCAGCAAAGCAGAGACCTACGAGCAGTACTTC.

This clonotype was seen repeatedly, ten times or more. The genes are TRBV7-8 and TRBJ2-5; 8 positions match TRBD1. This CDR3 spans 17 amino acids. V trimming: 5 bases; J trimming: 0 bases; junction bases outside the gene matches: 11. Germline V gene sequence: CDR1 SGHVS, CDR2 FQNEAQ. The CDR3 DNA reads TGTGCCAGCAGCCCCCAAGGGACAGGAAAACACCAAGAGACCCAGTACTTC. This translates into CASSPQGTGKHQETQYF.

This clonotype was seen a few times. This clone may be a read error of a much larger clone one base away. The CDR3 reads CASSQGLAWNEQYF. The CDR3, as DNA: TGTGCCAGCAGTCAGGGACTAGCATGGAATGAGCAGTACTTC. The rearrangement links TRBV7-2 to TRBJ2-5, with 9 bases fitting TRBD2. The CDR3 sequence is 14 residues long. V gave up 6 bases and J gave up 11 bases; unmatched junction bases: 13. The germline CDR1 and CDR2 sequences are SGHTA and FQGNSA.

The chain has TRBV6-2 or TRBV6-3 and TRBJ1-5; D unclear. V lost 5 bases and J 9 bases, leaving 11 bases between the germline ends. The CDR3 length is 12 residues. Germline CDR1 is MNHEY and CDR2 is SVGEGT. This chain's CDR3 is CASSRPTRPQHF. The CDR3 coding sequence is TGTGCCAGCAGTCGACCCACTCGGCCCCAGCATTTT.

A few counts support this clonotype. The CDR3 protein is CASSQESGQYF. In DNA form, the CDR3 reads TGTGCCAGCAGCCAAGAGAGCGGCCAGTACTTC. V and J are TRBV3-1 and TRBJ2-5; D is possibly TRBD2 (5 bases). Germline CDR1 LGHDT, CDR2 YNNKEL (reference sequence). With 0 bases removed from V and 10 bases from J, the gap between germline ends came to 6 bases. This CDR3 contains 11 residues.

This clonotype appeared a single time. This chain connects TRBV7-8 to TRBJ2-1; 8 bases fit TRBD1. This CDR3 contains 15 residues. V lost 5 bases to trimming and J lost 4 bases; unmatched junction nucleotides: 7. CDR1 is SGHVS and CDR2 is FQNEAQ in the germline V gene. This CDR3 reads CASSVGRQGYNEQFF. The CDR3 nucleotides are TGTGCCAGCAGCGTAGGGAGACAGGGGTACAATGAGCAGTTCTTC.

At least ten counts were recorded for this clonotype. The chain carries TRBV12-3 or TRBV12-4 and TRBJ1-6, with 7 bases matching TRBD1. CDR3 length: 16 amino acids. After removal of 8 bases from V and 7 bases from J, the junction contained 14 bases not matched to a gene. CDR3 region: CASSPASGTANSPLHF. The CDR3 coding sequence is TGTGCCAGCTCCCCGGCTTCCGGGACAGCAAATTCACCCCTCCACTTT.

This clonotype was seen ten or more times. The rearrangement joins TRBV9 to TRBJ1-6, with TRBD1 as a possible D gene (5 bases). V lost 0 bases and J lost 7, with 11 bases in between. Looked up from germline, CDR1 is SGDLS and CDR2 is YYNGEE. The length of the CDR3 is 15 residues. The CDR3 spells CASSVGAGSNSPLHF. CDR3 nucleotide sequence: TGTGCCAGCAGCGTAGGCGCAGGGTCAAATTCACCCCTCCACTTT.

This chain connects TRBV7-2 to TRBJ2-7, with D possibly matching TRBD2 (7 bases). Germline CDR1 and CDR2: SGHTA and FQGNSA. Trimming took off 1 base at V and 9 bases at J, with 22 bases between the two ends. This CDR3 spans 16 amino acids. The CDR3 here is CASSLETGGTYNGQYF. DNA of the CDR3: TGTGCCAGCAGCTTAGAGACGGGGGGCACCTACAATGGGCAGTACTTC.

This clonotype was observed at least ten times. This chain links TRBV29-1 with TRBJ2-3; D gene unclear. Per germline, CDR1 SQVTM and CDR2 ANQGSEA. V lost 5 bases and J lost 1, with 10 bases in between. The CDR3 contains 13 residues. The CDR3 here is CSVLGYGTDTQYF. The CDR3 DNA sequence: TGCAGCGTTCTTGGGTACGGCACAGATACGCAGTATTTT.

The V and J genes are TRBV9 and TRBJ2-4, with D perhaps TRBD1 (6 bases). Trimming pared 5 bases from V and 9 bases from J, leaving 15 bases between. Germline V lookup: CDR1 SGDLS, CDR2 YYNGEE. This CDR3 spans 13 amino acids. For the CDR3, the DNA is TGTGCCAGCAGTACAGGGAGTCAAAGCATTCAGTACTTC. Its protein is CASSTGSQSIQYF.

The rearrangement links TRBV6-2 or TRBV6-3 to TRBJ1-2; 7 bases are a match to TRBD1. With V trimmed by 6 bases and J by 7 bases, 11 bases remained unmatched. There are 14 residues in the CDR3. Germline CDR1 MNHEY, CDR2 SVGEGT. The CDR3 here is CASSPGTVIGGYTF. CDR3 sequence (DNA): TGTGCCAGCAGCCCAGGGACAGTCATCGGTGGCTACACCTTC.

The V and J genes are TRBV9 and TRBJ2-7; D is perhaps TRBD1 (6 bases). The CDR3 has 15 residues. V dropped 4 bases and J dropped 0 bases, with 14 bases sitting between them. Germline CDR1 and CDR2: SGDLS and YYNGEE. The DNA of the CDR3 is TGTGCCAGCAGCCGCCGGGACACACACTCCTACGAGCAGTACTTC. Its protein product is CASSRRDTHSYEQYF.